A single T cell receptor beta chain is shown here with its context. What it recognizes is unknown. The data were obtained in a study of cytomegalovirus exposure and HLA in healthy donors. General observations from the study: By HLA locus, TCR association rates varied in a later analysis, with DRB1 showing the most and HLA-C the fewest.

J gave up 0 bases and V 1 base, and 6 bases lay outside the gene matches. The germline CDR1 and CDR2 sequences are GTSNPN and SVGIG (reference sequence). The CDR3 contains 17 residues. It was with 60 Vbeta and 13 Jbeta primers that the PCR ran. Data came from immunoSEQ multiplex PCR; TCRdb stores just in-frame clones and leaves some out. The sample carries some 70,000 clones, around 66% recorded once. The material sequenced was PBMCs. This receptor was taken from a male donor in good health and CMV-seropositive. The chain links TRBV30 to TRBJ1-2, with 12 positions matching TRBD1. The CDR3 loop is CAWSEEGQGAANYGYTF. As DNA, the CDR3 is TGTGCCTGGAGTGAAGAGGGACAGGGGGCTGCTAACTATGGCTACACCTTC.